This passage covers 6 T cell receptor beta chains from one sample sequenced in a study of naive and memory T cell subsets. The antigens for these receptors are not known. The beta constant-region primer was an equimolar mix of two oligonucleotides covering TRBC1 and TRBC2. Nested alpha and beta constant-region primers with the SP2 primer drove four PCR rounds on ligated cDNA. MiXCR, run by TCRdb on the UMI-ligation and nested PCR reads, gives a single entry per CDR3 protein. The sample lists roughly 150,000 distinct CDR3 sequences, roughly 20% occurring once. Study-wide results and caveats: Especially in CD8 cells, naive repertoires contained a few larger clonotypes, possibly CD45RA-re-expressing memory cells.

Sequenced: naive CD4+ T cells from blood. These TCRs come from a human donor in good health.

This clonotype was observed a handful of times. The rearrangement links TRBV18 to TRBJ2-2, with unresolved D. The length of the CDR3 is 16 residues. Germline assignment: CDR1 KGHSH and CDR2 LQKENI. V lost 2 bases and J lost 0, with 10 bases in between. CDR3 sequence: CASSPFKSANTGELFF. The CDR3 DNA sequence: TGTGCCAGCTCACCATTTAAGTCAGCGAACACCGGGGAGCTGTTTTTT.

This chain uses TRBV10-2 with TRBJ2-7, with a possible D match to TRBD2 (5 bases). Germline V gene data show CDR1 as WSHSY and CDR2 as SAAADI. V lost 6 bases and J lost 3, with 9 bases in between. The CDR3 consists of 12 residues. The CDR3 DNA reads TGCGCCAGCAGCCGGACTGACTACGAGCAGTACTTC. It is translated as CASSRTDYEQYF.

This clonotype has only a few counts. This rearrangement joins TRBV20-1 to TRBJ1-5; no clear D gene. From germline, CDR1 is DFQATT and CDR2 SNEGSKA (reference sequence). This CDR3 is 15 amino acids long. V was cut by 5 bases and J by 4 bases, with 18 bases left in between. CDR3 bases: TGCAGTGCTTATCTGCCTGGGCAGATGAATCAGCCCCAGCATTTT. Its protein is CSAYLPGQMNQPQHF.

There are a few counts of this clonotype. The rearrangement uses TRBV9 and TRBJ2-2, with D unresolved. V was trimmed by 4 bases and J by 7 bases, leaving 14 bases between them. This CDR3 has 14 residues. The germline V gene encodes CDR1 SGDLS and CDR2 YYNGEE. CDR3 in amino acids: CASSPSLEFGELFF. As DNA, the CDR3 is TGTGCCAGCAGCCCCAGTCTGGAGTTCGGGGAGCTGTTTTTT.

The chain couples TRBV27 to TRBJ1-5; the D gene is possibly TRBD1 (5 bases). Germline CDR1 and CDR2: MNHEY and SMNVEV (reference sequence). V lost 0 bases, J lost 0 bases, and 18 bases lay in between. The CDR3 runs to 19 residues. CDR3 amino acids: CASSLSYWGRTNSNQPQHF. The CDR3 DNA is TGTGCCAGCAGTTTATCGTATTGGGGACGGACCAATAGCAATCAGCCCCAGCATTTT.

This chain links TRBV15 with TRBJ1-4; no clear D. The CDR3 contains 15 residues. From germline, CDR1 is LNHNV and CDR2 YYDKDF (reference sequence). V lost 2 bases to trimming and J lost 5 bases, with 12 bases between them. The CDR3 DNA reads as TGTGCCACCAGCAGACGACCCGGGCCAAATGAAAAACTGTTTTTT. It specifies CATSRRPGPNEKLFF. Full variable domain (rest looked up from reference TRBV15 and TRBJ1-4): DAMVIQNPRYQVTQFGKPVTLSCSQTLNHNVMYWYQQKSSQAPKLLFHYYDKDFNNEADTPDNFQSRRPNTSFCFLDIRSPGLGDTAMYLCATSRRPGPNEKLFFGSGTQLSVL.